These T cell receptor beta chains were read from a single sample in a study of OX40 agonist ivuxolimab in advanced cancers. Some clones are missing from TCRdb's copy, which holds only in-frame ones; the method was immunoSEQ multiplex PCR. This sample has some 30,000 clones; roughly 74% occur once, and the top ten carry 12%. The source was CD4+ or CD8+ T cells sorted from blood, collected in a trial of the OX40 agonist ivuxolimab. The origin of the receptors is an adult with an advanced solid tumor such as melanoma, head and neck, liver or kidney cancer. Each CDR3 is given with its conserved first and last residue. A D gene is named only where the DNA matches it firmly. Where a row states a size, it is once, few, many or the class of an expanded clone; other rows omit it.

clone size	CDR3 length	V gene	J gene	D gene	CDR3 protein	CDR3 DNA
.	14	TRBV13	TRBJ1-1	.	CASSFGVSATEAFF	TGTGCCAGCAGCTTTGGGGTCTCTGCGACTGAAGCTTTCTTT
.	15	TRBV7-2	TRBJ1-1	.	CASSLGPVGNTEAFF	TGTGCCAGCAGCTTAGGCCCGGTTGGGAACACTGAAGCTTTCTTT
.	15	TRBV6-5	TRBJ1-2	.	CASSYGMASAYGYTF	TGTGCCAGCAGTTACGGTATGGCGTCAGCTTATGGCTACACCTTC
few	17	TRBV4-2	TRBJ2-4	TRBD2	CASSQDLTRAGENIQYF	TGTGCCAGCAGCCAAGACTTGACGAGAGCGGGGGAAAACATTCAGTACTTC
.	15	TRBV5-1	TRBJ1-1	.	CASSLAARGRTEAFF	TGCGCCAGCAGCTTGGCCGCGCGGGGGCGGACTGAAGCTTTCTTT
.	14	TRBV18	TRBJ1-1	.	CASSADSVNTEAFF	TGTGCCAGCTCAGCGGACAGTGTGAACACTGAAGCTTTCTTT
.	15	TRBV7-2	TRBJ1-1	TRBD1	CASSTRQGKNTEAFF	TGTGCCAGCAGCACTCGACAGGGAAAGAACACTGAAGCTTTCTTT
.	13	TRBV29-1	TRBJ1-1	TRBD1	CSVHRGTNTEAFF	TGCAGCGTCCACAGGGGAACGAACACTGAAGCTTTCTTT
many	11	TRBV20-1	TRBJ1-2	.	CSARAVRGYTF	TGCAGTGCTAGAGCAGTTCGCGGCTACACCTTC
.	13	TRBV7-9	TRBJ1-1	.	CASSLAGNTEAFF	TGTGCCAGCAGCTTAGCAGGGAACACTGAAGCTTTCTTT
.	15	TRBV5-4	TRBJ1-3	TRBD1	CASSIGQGAGNTIYF	TGTGCCAGCAGCATAGGACAGGGCGCTGGAAACACCATATATTTT
.	16	TRBV7-9	TRBJ2-3	TRBD2	CASRRTSGRSTDTQYF	TGTGCCAGCAGACGAACTAGCGGGCGTAGCACAGATACGCAGTATTTT
.	17	TRBV2	TRBJ2-3	.	CASSVSRDNPSTDTQYF	TGTGCCAGCAGTGTTTCTCGGGACAATCCTAGCACAGATACGCAGTATTTT
once	19	TRBV7-2	TRBJ2-5	TRBD2	CASRRYRLAGGTYQETQYF	TGTGCCAGCAGACGTTACAGACTAGCGGGGGGGACTTACCAAGAGACCCAGTACTTC
.	16	TRBV2	TRBJ1-3	.	CASSEARTLSGNTIYF	TGTGCCAGCAGTGAAGCGCGTACACTCTCTGGAAACACCATATATTTT
.	18	TRBV5-1	TRBJ2-1	TRBD1	CASSRKTGAKSSYNEQFF	TGCGCCAGCAGCAGGAAGACAGGGGCCAAGAGCTCCTACAATGAGCAGTTCTTC
few	15	TRBV5-1	TRBJ2-5	.	CASSLEATGSETQYF	TGCGCCAGCAGCTTGGAGGCGACAGGTAGCGAGACCCAGTACTTC
.	15	TRBV19	TRBJ1-5	TRBD1	CASSKTGGRDQPQHF	TGTGCCAGTAGTAAAACAGGGGGCCGGGACCAGCCCCAGCATTTT
.	14	TRBV6-1	TRBJ1-2	.	CASSLTSRFYGYTF	TGTGCCAGCAGCCTCACGAGCCGCTTCTATGGCTACACCTTC
once	16	TRBV5-6	TRBJ1-2	.	CASGISSLWSNYGYTF	TGTGCCAGCGGCATAAGTTCTCTATGGTCTAACTATGGCTACACCTTC
few	13	TRBV19	TRBJ1-2	.	CASSALGPYGYTF	TGTGCCAGTAGTGCGTTAGGCCCCTATGGCTACACCTTC
once	16	TRBV10-1	TRBJ2-1	.	CASSDVDSSSYNEQFF	TGCGCCAGCAGCGATGTTGACTCAAGCTCCTACAATGAGCAGTTCTTC
once	16	TRBV5-8	TRBJ2-5	TRBD1	CASSQGQGLNRETQYF	TGTGCCAGCAGCCAAGGACAGGGCTTGAATCGAGAGACCCAGTACTTC
.	14	TRBV5-1	TRBJ1-1	.	CASSLGFSSDEAFF	TGCGCCAGCAGCTTGGGGTTTTCCTCTGATGAAGCTTTCTTT
.	12	TRBV28	TRBJ1-1	TRBD1	CASRAGGTEAFF	TGTGCCAGCCGCGCAGGGGGGACTGAAGCTTTCTTT
.	13	TRBV30	TRBJ2-2	TRBD1	CAWDGQDTGELFF	TGTGCCTGGGATGGACAGGACACCGGGGAGCTGTTTTTT
.	14	TRBV14	TRBJ1-6	.	CASSQGQLNSPLHF	TGTGCCAGCAGCCAAGGCCAGCTTAATTCACCCCTCCACTTT
.	12	TRBV25-1	TRBJ2-7	.	CASRQGYYEQYF	TGTGCCAGCAGACAGGGTTACTACGAGCAGTACTTC
.	18	TRBV19	TRBJ2-2	TRBD1	CASSIDYRTGGGTGELFF	TGTGCCAGTAGTATAGATTATCGCACAGGGGGAGGAACCGGGGAGCTGTTTTTT
.	13	TRBV5-4	TRBJ1-1	TRBD1	CASKGQLSTEAFF	TGTGCCAGCAAGGGACAGTTAAGCACTGAAGCTTTCTTT
.	17	TRBV19	TRBJ1-3	TRBD1	CASSPRRGTGRGNTIYF	TGTGCCAGTAGCCCTCGAAGGGGGACAGGGCGCGGAAACACCATATATTTT
few	15	TRBV5-1	TRBJ2-5	.	CASSLGPGGQETQYF	TGCGCCAGCAGCCTGGGGCCTGGCGGACAAGAGACCCAGTACTTC
.	12	TRBV2	TRBJ1-4	.	CASQASNEKLFF	TGTGCCAGCCAGGCGAGTAATGAAAAACTGTTTTTT
.	16	TRBV27	TRBJ2-2	TRBD2	CASSFSSGGNTGELFF	TGTGCCAGCAGTTTTTCTAGCGGAGGGAACACCGGGGAGCTGTTTTTT
once	16	TRBV5-1	TRBJ2-1	.	CASSLGSPGAYNEQFF	TGCGCCAGCAGCTTGGGTTCCCCGGGCGCCTACAATGAGCAGTTCTTC
.	14	TRBV5-6	TRBJ1-5	TRBD1	CASSSGTGNQPQHF	TGTGCCAGCAGCTCCGGGACAGGGAATCAGCCCCAGCATTTT
.	13	TRBV7-9	TRBJ1-2	TRBD1	CASSVRDRVWNTF	TGTGCCAGCAGCGTCCGGGACAGGGTTTGGAACACCTTC
.	14	TRBV5-1	TRBJ1-4	.	CASSPRGTNEKLFF	TGCGCCAGCAGCCCTAGGGGTACTAATGAAAAACTGTTTTTT
.	14	TRBV5-4	TRBJ1-3	.	CASSSDHSGNTIYF	TGTGCCAGCAGCAGTGACCACTCTGGAAACACCATATATTTT
.	18	TRBV7-8	TRBJ2-2	TRBD2	CASSYPGLAGVVTGELFF	TGTGCCAGCAGCTACCCCGGACTAGCGGGGGTCGTAACCGGGGAGCTGTTTTTT
few	13	TRBV6-5	TRBJ1-6	TRBD1	CASRGQGYSPLHF	TGTGCCAGCAGGGGACAGGGATATTCACCCCTCCACTTT
.	13	TRBV19	TRBJ1-1	.	CASSIQLNTEAFF	TGTGCCAGTAGTATCCAGCTAAACACTGAAGCTTTCTTT
.	13	TRBV10-3	TRBJ2-7	TRBD1	CAISEGTGAWQYF	TGTGCCATCAGTGAGGGGACAGGGGCATGGCAGTACTTC
.	12	TRBV7-3	TRBJ2-5	.	CASSFGGETQYF	TGTGCCAGCAGCTTCGGGGGAGAGACCCAGTACTTC
once	16	TRBV9	TRBJ2-3	TRBD2	CASSVASGGSTDTQYF	TGTGCCAGCAGCGTAGCTAGCGGAGGTAGCACAGATACGCAGTATTTT
.	15	TRBV7-9	TRBJ1-2	.	CASSLEGFPDYGYTF	TGTGCCAGCAGCTTAGAAGGGTTCCCGGACTATGGCTACACCTTC